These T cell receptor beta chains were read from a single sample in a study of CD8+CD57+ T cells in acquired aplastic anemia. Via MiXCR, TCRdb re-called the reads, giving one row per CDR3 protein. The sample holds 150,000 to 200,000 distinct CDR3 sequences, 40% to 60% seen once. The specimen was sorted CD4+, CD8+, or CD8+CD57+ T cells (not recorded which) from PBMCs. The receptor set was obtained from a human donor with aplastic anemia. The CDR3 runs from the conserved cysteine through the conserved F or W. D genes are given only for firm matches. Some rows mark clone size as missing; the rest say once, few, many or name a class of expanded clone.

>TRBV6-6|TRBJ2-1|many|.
CASSYGRYNEQFF
TGTGCCAGCAGTTATGGTCGTTACAATGAGCAGTTCTTC
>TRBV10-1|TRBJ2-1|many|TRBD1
CASSEWTGGENEQFF
TGCGCCAGCAGTGAGTGGACAGGGGGCGAAAATGAGCAGTTCTTC
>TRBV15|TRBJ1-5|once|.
CATRRQPYSNQPQHF
TGTGCCACCAGGAGACAGCCTTATAGCAATCAGCCCCAGCATTTT
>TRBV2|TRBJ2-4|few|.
CASSEETVAKNIQYF
TGTGCCAGCAGTGAGGAGACAGTAGCCAAAAACATTCAGTACTTC
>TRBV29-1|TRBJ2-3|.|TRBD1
CSVPRDRNTDTQYF
TGCAGCGTTCCCCGGGACAGGAATACAGATACGCAGTATTTT
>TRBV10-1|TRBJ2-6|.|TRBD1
CASSEGTGGLSGANVLTF
TGCGCCAGCAGTGAAGGGACAGGGGGCCTCTCTGGGGCCAACGTCCTGACTTTC
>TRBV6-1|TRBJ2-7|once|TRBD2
CASSEAGQRGSYEQYF
TGTGCCAGCAGTGAAGCCGGGCAGCGGGGTTCCTACGAGCAGTACTTC
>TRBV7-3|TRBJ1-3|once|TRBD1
CASSRRTGSNPGNTIYF
TGTGCCAGCAGCCGAAGGACAGGTAGTAATCCTGGAAACACCATATATTTT
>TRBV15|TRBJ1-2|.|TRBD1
CVTSRDRVYGYTF
TGTGTCACCAGCCGGGACAGGGTTTATGGCTACACCTTC
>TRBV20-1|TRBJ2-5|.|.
CSARGRGSGGETQYF
TGCAGTGCTAGAGGGCGTGGTAGTGGGGGGGAGACCCAGTACTTC
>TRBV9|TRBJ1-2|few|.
CASSGRGGGGLYGYTF
TGTGCCAGCAGCGGACGCGGGGGCGGGGGTCTCTATGGCTACACCTTC
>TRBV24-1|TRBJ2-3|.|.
CATRHSSTDTQYF
TGTGCCACCCGACATAGTAGCACAGATACGCAGTATTTT
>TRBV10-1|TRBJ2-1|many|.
CASSESGAPHNEQFF
TGCGCCAGCAGTGAGTCGGGGGCACCGCACAATGAGCAGTTCTTC
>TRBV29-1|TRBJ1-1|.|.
CSVVSWRAREVNTEAFF
TGCAGCGTTGTCTCCTGGAGGGCCCGGGAGGTGAACACTGAAGCTTTCTTT
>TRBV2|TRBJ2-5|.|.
CASSDRGETQYF
TGTGCCAGCAGTGATCGGGGAGAGACCCAGTACTTC
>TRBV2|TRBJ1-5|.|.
CASSVGREGNQPQHF
TGTGCCAGCAGTGTTGGAAGGGAGGGCAATCAGCCCCAGCATTTT
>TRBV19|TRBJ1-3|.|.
CASSIRGSGNTIYF
TGTGCCAGTAGTATTCGGGGCTCTGGAAACACCATATATTTT
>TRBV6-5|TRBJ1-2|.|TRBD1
CASSYLGTGSGYGYTF
TGTGCCAGCAGTTATTTGGGGACAGGGTCTGGGTATGGCTACACCTTC
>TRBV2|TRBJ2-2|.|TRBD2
CASSEQAGAGELFF
TGTGCCAGCAGTGAACAGGCGGGGGCCGGGGAGCTGTTTTTT
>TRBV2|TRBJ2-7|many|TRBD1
CASSAGTGAYEQYF
TGTGCCAGCAGCGCCGGGACAGGAGCCTACGAGCAGTACTTC
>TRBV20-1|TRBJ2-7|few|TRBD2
CSAPPSASGIAEQYF
TGCAGTGCCCCCCCCTCAGCTAGCGGGATTGCCGAGCAGTACTTC
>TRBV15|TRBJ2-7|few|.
CATSTTRNRTYEQYF
TGTGCCACCAGCACAACACGCAACAGGACCTACGAGCAGTACTTC
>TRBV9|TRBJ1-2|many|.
CASSVGQGGYGYTF
TGTGCCAGCAGCGTAGGTCAGGGAGGGTATGGCTACACCTTC